These 11 T cell receptor beta chains came from one sample sequenced in a study of blood T cell repertoires in COVID-19. Assay: immunoSEQ multiplex PCR; the TCRdb copy retains only in-frame clones and omits some. Of 150,000 to 200,000 clones in the sample, 70% to 90% were seen once. Sequenced sample: peripheral blood. Receptor source: a human donor in a cohort sampled during active COVID-19.

This sequence joins TRBV9 and TRBJ1-6; D remains unclear. Trimming cost V 4 bases and J 8 bases, with 7 bases left between them. Germline V gene sequence: CDR1 SGDLS, CDR2 YYNGEE. The CDR3 has 12 residues. The CDR3 is CASSSRDSPLHF. The CDR3 nucleotides are TGTGCCAGCAGCTCCCGGGATTCACCCCTCCACTTT.

The CDR3 DNA reads as TGTGCCAGCAGCTCGACAGGAGACACCGGGGAGCTGTTTTTT. Amino acid sequence: CASSSTGDTGELFF. This chain uses TRBV11-1 with TRBJ2-2, with D possibly TRBD1 on 6 matching bases. Trimming removed 4 bases at V and 3 bases at J, with 9 bases between. This CDR3 is built from 14 residues. Germline-derived CDR1 and CDR2 are SGHAT and FQDESV (reference sequence).

The rearrangement links TRBV30 to TRBJ2-7; D uncertain. Trimming removed 1 base at V and 4 bases at J, with 17 bases between. CDR1 is GTSNPN, CDR2 SVGIG, per germline (reference sequence). The CDR3 is 15 amino acids. CDR3 in amino acids: CAWSDMGSGIYEQYF. DNA of the CDR3: TGTGCCTGGAGTGATATGGGCAGTGGAATTTACGAGCAGTACTTC.

This chain connects TRBV30 to TRBJ1-5; D is uncertain. Deletions cut 1 base from V and 3 bases from J, with 7 bases between. The CDR3 runs to 13 residues. Looked up from germline, CDR1 is GTSNPN and CDR2 is SVGIG (reference sequence). The CDR3 DNA sequence: TGTGCCTGGAGTGGAGGGATCAATCAGCCCCAGCATTTT. Protein sequence: CAWSGGINQPQHF.

V usage is TRBV6-2 or TRBV6-3 and J usage is TRBJ1-5; tentatively, D is TRBD1 (6 bases). Germline CDR1 reads MNHEY; CDR2 reads SVGEGT. The length of the CDR3 is 16 residues. Trimming removed 5 bases at V and 0 bases at J, with 14 bases between. CDR3: CASSLRDTNSNQPQHF. The CDR3 DNA follows: TGTGCCAGCAGTCTCCGGGACACCAATAGCAATCAGCCCCAGCATTTT.

This clone was observed a few times. The chain recombines TRBV7-2 with TRBJ1-1; TRBD1 might be the D (6 bases). CDR3 length: 14 residues. The V end was cut by 5 bases, the J end by 1 base, with 11 bases between. Germline V gene sequence: CDR1 SGHTA, CDR2 FQGNSA. The CDR3 loop is CASSLGGGNTEAFF. The CDR3 DNA follows: TGTGCCAGCAGCCTAGGGGGGGGGAACACTGAAGCTTTCTTT. Looking up the rest from reference TRBV7-2 and TRBJ1-1 gives the full variable domain: GAGVSQSPSNKVTEKGKDVELRCDPISGHTALYWYRQSLGQGLEFLIYFQGNSAPDKSGLPSDRFSAERTGGSVSTLTIQRTQQEDSAVYLCASSLGGGNTEAFFGQGTRLTVV.

The chain has TRBV9 and TRBJ1-4; D not certain. The CDR3 is 14 residues long. Germline CDR1 is SGDLS and CDR2 is YYNGEE. V was shortened by 3 bases and J by 7 bases, with 13 bases between the two germline ends. The CDR3: CASSGDGFGEKLFF. CDR3 in DNA: TGTGCCAGCAGCGGAGACGGGTTTGGTGAAAAACTGTTTTTT.

The chain joins TRBV9 to TRBJ1-2; D possibly corresponds to TRBD1 (6 bases). This CDR3 has 15 amino acids. The germline gives CDR1 SGDLS, CDR2 YYNGEE. Between the trimmed V and J ends, which lost 3 bases and 0 bases, there was a span of 12 bases. In DNA form, the CDR3 reads TGTGCCAGCAGCGCCGGACAGCTAGCTAACTATGGCTACACCTTC. It codes for CASSAGQLANYGYTF.

The rearrangement uses TRBV4-1 and TRBJ1-6; D unresolved. CDR1 is MGHRA, CDR2 YSYEKL, per germline. CDR3 size: 13 residues. The V end was cut by 4 bases, the J end by 8 bases, with 9 bases between. DNA for the CDR3: TGCGCCAGCAGCCTGGACTCGGATTCACCCCTCCACTTT. Protein: CASSLDSDSPLHF.

This sequence joins TRBV9 and TRBJ1-3, with D perhaps TRBD1 (6 bases). CDR1 and CDR2 (germline): SGDLS, YYNGEE. The CDR3 has 16 amino acids. Trimming took 0 bases from V and 0 from J, leaving 10 bases between them. CDR3 DNA sequence: TGTGCCAGCAGCGTAGTGGACAGCTTCTCTGGAAACACCATATATTTT. It is translated as CASSVVDSFSGNTIYF.

This CDR3 reads CASSGTGVGTEAFF. The CDR3 bases are TGTGCCAGCAGCGGAACAGGGGTCGGGACTGAAGCTTTCTTT. The chain employs TRBV5-6 and TRBJ1-1; the match to TRBD1 covers 7 bases. J was trimmed by 5 bases and V by 4 bases; bases with no gene match: 8. CDR1 is SGHDT, CDR2 YYEEEE, per germline. The length of the CDR3 is 14 residues.